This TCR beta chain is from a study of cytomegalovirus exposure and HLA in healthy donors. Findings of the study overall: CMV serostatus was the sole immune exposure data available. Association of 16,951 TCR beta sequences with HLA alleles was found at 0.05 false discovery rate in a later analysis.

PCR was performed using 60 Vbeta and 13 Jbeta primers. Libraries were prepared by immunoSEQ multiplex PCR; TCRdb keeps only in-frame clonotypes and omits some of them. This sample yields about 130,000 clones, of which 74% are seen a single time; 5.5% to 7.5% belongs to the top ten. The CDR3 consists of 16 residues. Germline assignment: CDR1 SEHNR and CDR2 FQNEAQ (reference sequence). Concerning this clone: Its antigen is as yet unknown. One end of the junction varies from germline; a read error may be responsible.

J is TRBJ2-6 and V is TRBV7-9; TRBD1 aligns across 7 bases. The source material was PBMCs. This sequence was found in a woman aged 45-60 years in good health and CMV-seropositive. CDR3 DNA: TGTTCCAGCAGCTTATACAGGGGATCTGGGGCCAACGTCCTGACTTTC. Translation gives CSSSLYRGSGANVLTF.